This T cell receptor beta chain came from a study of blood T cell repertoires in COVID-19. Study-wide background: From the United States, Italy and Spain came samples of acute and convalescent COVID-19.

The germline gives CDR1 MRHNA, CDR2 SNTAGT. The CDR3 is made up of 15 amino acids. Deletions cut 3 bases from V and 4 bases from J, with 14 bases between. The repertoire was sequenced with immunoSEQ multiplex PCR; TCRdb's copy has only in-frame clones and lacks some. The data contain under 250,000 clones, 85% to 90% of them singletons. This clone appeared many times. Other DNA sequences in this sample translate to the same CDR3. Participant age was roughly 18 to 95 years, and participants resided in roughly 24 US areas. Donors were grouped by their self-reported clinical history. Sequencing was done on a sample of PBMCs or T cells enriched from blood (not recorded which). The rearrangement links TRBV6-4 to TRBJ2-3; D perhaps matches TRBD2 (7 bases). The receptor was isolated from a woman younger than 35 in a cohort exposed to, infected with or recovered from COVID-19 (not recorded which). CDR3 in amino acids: CASSEGGGAADTQYF. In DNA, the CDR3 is TGTGCCAGCAGTGAAGGGGGAGGGGCCGCAGATACGCAGTATTTT.